This entry lists 12 T cell receptor beta chains sequenced from one sample in a study of regulatory T cells in long-lasting Graves disease. The authors built TCR beta libraries using iRepertoire HTBI primers and Arm-PCR of CDR3 regions. TCRdb reanalysed the multiplex PCR reads using MiXCR and keeps one entry per CDR3 protein. Of about 460,000 distinct CDR3 sequences in the sample, roughly 22% were seen once. Time point given: persistent/refractory GD, antithyroid drugs over 5 years with positive TRAb. Scientists built the TCR library using RNA that was extracted from PBMCs. The sample was peripheral blood mononuclear cells (PBMCs), taken when the disease was refractory, from a patient treated with antithyroid drugs. Receptors were obtained from a female donor with Graves disease.

This clonotype was seen repeatedly, ten times or more. The genes are TRBV20-1 and TRBJ2-5, with D possibly TRBD2 on 5 matching bases. The CDR3 is 15 residues long. Germline-derived CDR1 and CDR2 are DFQATT and SNEGSKA (reference sequence). The V end lost 1 base, the J end lost 7 bases, and 19 bases lay between the germline ends. DNA of the CDR3: TGCAGTGCTAGAGCCCGGCTAGCATCCGGCGGGACCCAGTACTTC. The encoded protein is CSARARLASGGTQYF.

This clonotype was detected only a few times. The chain recombines TRBV13 with TRBJ2-7; D is possibly TRBD2 (6 bases). Trimming removed 6 bases at V and 6 bases at J, with 21 bases between. The CDR3 has 15 amino acids. The germline gives CDR1 PRHDT, CDR2 FYEKMQ (reference sequence). CDR3 residues: CASRGRRDRSGEQYF. The CDR3 bases are TGTGCCAGCAGGGGGAGGCGGGATCGATCGGGCGAGCAGTACTTC.

This clonotype was observed at least ten times. The genes are TRBV12-3 or TRBV12-4 and TRBJ1-1; 9 bases are shared with TRBD1. The CDR3 contains 14 residues. V trimming: 5 bases; J trimming: 6 bases; junction bases outside the gene matches: 7. The CDR3 loop is CASSRTGEGSEAFF. CDR3 in DNA: TGTGCCAGCAGTAGGACAGGGGAGGGGTCTGAAGCTTTCTTT.

The chain has TRBV6-2 or TRBV6-3 and TRBJ2-3; 11 bases align to TRBD2. CDR1 is MNHEY and CDR2 is SVGEGT in the germline V gene. Germline trimming cut 5 bases from V and 5 bases from J; bases unmatched to any gene: 15. CDR3 size: 18 residues. The DNA of the CDR3 is TGTGCCAGCAGTCAGACCTTACCACTAGCGGGAGTTGTAGATACGCAGTATTTT. Protein: CASSQTLPLAGVVDTQYF.

The chain links TRBV12-3 or TRBV12-4 to TRBJ2-2, with TRBD2 matching 7 bases. This CDR3 has 15 residues. The trim removed 4 bases at V and 0 bases at J, leaving 2 bases unmatched. CDR3 DNA: TGTGCCAGCAGTTCGACTAGCCCGAACACCGGGGAGCTGTTTTTT. This translates into CASSSTSPNTGELFF.

There are many counts of this clonotype. V gene TRBV12-3 or TRBV12-4 combines with J gene TRBJ1-2; D may be TRBD1 (5 bases). The CDR3 covers 14 residues. V was pared by 9 bases and J by 1 base, with 15 bases between. The CDR3 loop is CASRRGVLNYGYTF. Written as DNA, the CDR3 is TGTGCCAGTCGGAGGGGAGTCCTTAACTATGGCTACACCTTC.

This clonotype was seen at least ten times. The chain couples TRBV2 to TRBJ2-2; TRBD2 is a possible D gene (7 bases). V was cut by 4 bases and J by 8 bases, with 17 bases left in between. Germline V gene sequence: CDR1 SNHLY, CDR2 FYNNEI. The CDR3 is made up of 15 amino acids. Here the CDR3 DNA reads TGTGCCAGCAGTGCCGCCTCGGGGGGCGCGGGGGAGCTGTTTTTT. Its translation is CASSAASGGAGELFF.

This clonotype was counted ten times or more. The chain employs TRBV6-1 and TRBJ2-5; D gene uncertain. The CDR3 length is 13 residues. Trimming stripped 4 bases from V and 3 bases from J, with 9 bases between. Germline CDR1 and CDR2: MNHNS and SASEGT. Written as DNA, the CDR3 is TGTGCCAGCAGTGTCAGGAACAAAGAGACCCAGTACTTC. It specifies CASSVRNKETQYF.

This clonotype was seen repeatedly, ten times or more. The chain carries TRBV10-3 and TRBJ2-7; tentatively, D is TRBD1 (5 bases). Deletions cut 4 bases from V and 2 bases from J, with 12 bases between. This CDR3 region has 14 residues. CDR1 and CDR2 (germline): ENHRY, SYGVKD. CDR3 sequence: CAISVGEGAYEQYF. CDR3 bases: TGTGCCATCAGTGTCGGTGAAGGGGCCTACGAGCAGTACTTC.

For this clonotype: Since a much larger clone is just one base distant, this may be a read error. The rearrangement joins TRBV30 to TRBJ1-3; D gene ambiguous. Germline CDR1 GTSNPN, CDR2 SVGIG (reference sequence). CDR3 size: 15 residues. This chain's CDR3 is CAWKRLAHSGTTIYF. The CDR3 DNA follows: TGTGCCTGGAAGCGATTGGCCCACTCTGGAACCACCATATATTTT.

This clonotype came up many times. The chain is built from TRBV12-3 or TRBV12-4 and TRBJ2-5; D may be TRBD2 (5 bases). The CDR3 runs 13 residues. Trimming removed 5 bases from V and 5 bases from J, with 12 bases in between. This CDR3 reads CASSPRRGETQYF. For the CDR3, the DNA is TGTGCCAGCAGTCCCCGTCGAGGGGAGACCCAGTACTTC.

This clonotype came up many times. The chain combines TRBV6-1 with TRBJ1-2; weak D call: TRBD1 (6 bases). From germline, CDR1 is MNHNS and CDR2 SASEGT. Trimming stripped 7 bases from V and 4 bases from J, with 16 bases between. The CDR3 has 14 residues. CDR3 amino acids: CASKASTGSYGYTF. The CDR3 bases are TGTGCCAGCAAGGCCTCGACAGGATCCTATGGCTACACCTTC.